The 29 T cell receptor beta chains listed next were all sequenced from one sample in a study of siplizumab effects on memory and regulatory T cells. Produced via immunoSEQ multiplex PCR; TCRdb's table is partial and in-frame only. The table has around 120,000 clones, around 94% seen once. Sequencing was carried out using non-Treg CD4+ T cells sorted from blood. The receptor source for this set is a human donor in good health.

The V and J genes are TRBV5-6 and TRBJ1-3; no clear D. The germline V and J ends were trimmed by 1 base and 0 bases, with 11 bases remaining between them. This CDR3 region has 16 residues. CDR1 and CDR2 from the germline V gene are SGHDT and YYEEEE. CDR3 sequence: CASSLRASHSGNTIYF. The CDR3 DNA reads TGTGCCAGCAGCTTGAGGGCTTCCCACTCTGGAAACACCATATATTTT.

The V call is TRBV11-3, the J call TRBJ2-6; TRBD1 matches at 8 bases. Per germline, CDR1 SGHNT and CDR2 YENEEA. V was pared by 5 bases and J by 1 base, with 4 bases of the junction left unmatched. The CDR3 covers 16 residues. CDR3 sequence reads: CASSQGAWSGANVLTF. The CDR3 bases are TGTGCCAGCAGCCAGGGGGCCTGGTCTGGGGCCAACGTCCTGACTTTC.

CDR3 nucleotide sequence: TGTGCCAGCAAAGGAGCAGCCAAAAACATTCAGTACTTC. Amino acid sequence: CASKGAAKNIQYF. The rearrangement joins TRBV6-6 to TRBJ2-4, with unresolved D. The V and J ends lost 7 bases and 0 bases respectively, with 7 bases between them. Germline assignment: CDR1 MNHNY and CDR2 SVGAGI (reference sequence). The CDR3 consists of 13 residues.

V and J are TRBV18 and TRBJ1-3; D gene uncertain. V lost 2 bases and J lost 0, with 17 bases in between. Looked up from germline, CDR1 is KGHSH and CDR2 is LQKENI. The CDR3 runs to 18 residues. CDR3: CASSPFEGNPASGNTIYF. CDR3 coding DNA: TGTGCCAGCTCACCATTTGAAGGGAATCCTGCCTCTGGAAACACCATATATTTT. Using reference TRBV18 and TRBJ1-3 for the parts outside the CDR3, the full variable domain is NAGVMQNPRHLVRRRGQEARLRCSPMKGHSHVYWYRQLPEEGLKFMVYLQKENIIDESGMPKERFSAEFPKEGPSILRIQQVVRGDSAAYFCASSPFEGNPASGNTIYFGEGSWLTVV.

The V call is TRBV7-2, the J call TRBJ1-1; D gene uncertain. V lost 4 bases to trimming and J lost 1 base, with 7 bases between them. CDR1 and CDR2 from the germline V gene are SGHTA and FQGNSA. The CDR3 length is 13 residues. The CDR3 bases are TGTGCCAGCAGCTCACAAGAGAACACTGAAGCTTTCTTT. Its translation is CASSSQENTEAFF.

DNA for the CDR3: TGTGCCAGCAGTAAAGCGGGGACAGGGGGCGAAAAACTGTTTTTT. It encodes CASSKAGTGGEKLFF. J is TRBJ1-4 and V is TRBV6-6, with 12 bases matching TRBD1. This CDR3 has 15 residues. CDR1 MNHNY and CDR2 SVGAGI come from the germline V gene (reference sequence). V shed 5 bases and J 8 bases; nucleotides not matched to a gene: 6.

The rearrangement uses TRBV18 and TRBJ2-5; possible D gene TRBD1, 6 bases. The CDR3 has 13 residues. Germline V gene lookup returns CDR1 KGHSH and CDR2 LQKENI. Deletions cut 8 bases from V and 2 bases from J, with 12 bases between. Written as DNA, the CDR3 is TGTGCCAGCGCTCCACAGGGTCAAGAGACCCAGTACTTC. Its protein is CASAPQGQETQYF.

V gene TRBV10-3 combines with J gene TRBJ2-7; the match to TRBD1 covers 10 bases. The CDR3 extends over 17 amino acids. Germline-derived CDR1 and CDR2 are ENHRY and SYGVKD. V shed 6 bases and J 0 bases; nucleotides not matched to a gene: 11. The DNA for the CDR3 is TGTGCCATCAGCCCCGACCCGGGACAGGGGATCTCCTACGAGCAGTACTTC. It encodes CAISPDPGQGISYEQYF.

The chain combines TRBV2 with TRBJ2-5, with D perhaps matching TRBD2 (5 bases). Deletions cut 4 bases from V and 4 bases from J, with 13 bases between. The length of the CDR3 is 14 residues. CDR1 and CDR2 (germline): SNHLY, FYNNEI. The CDR3: CASSAREGLETQYF. The CDR3 bases are TGTGCCAGCAGTGCTCGGGAAGGTTTAGAGACCCAGTACTTC.

The DNA of the CDR3 is TGTGCCAGCAGCCAACTTTACGGGAGGGGCACAGATACGCAGTATTTT. It yields the protein CASSQLYGRGTDTQYF. The V call is TRBV4-2, the J call TRBJ2-3, with TRBD2 matching over 8 bases. The CDR3 runs 16 residues. V was pared by 2 bases and J by 1 base, with 5 bases of the junction left unmatched. Germline CDR1 is LGHNA and CDR2 is YNFKEQ.

V gene TRBV19 combines with J gene TRBJ1-5, with a possible D match to TRBD1 (6 bases). The CDR3 loop spans 15 amino acids. Between the trimmed V and J ends, which lost 5 bases and 4 bases, there was a span of 15 bases. Germline V gene sequence: CDR1 LNHDA, CDR2 SQIVND (reference sequence). CDR3 bases: TGTGCCAGTAGTTCCGCCGGGGGCCGTAATCAGCCCCAGCATTTT. Translating gives CASSSAGGRNQPQHF. The full variable domain, its missing parts supplied by reference TRBV19 and TRBJ1-5, is DGGITQSPKYLFRKEGQNVTLSCEQNLNHDAMYWYRQDPGQGLRLIYYSQIVNDFQKGDIAEGYSVSREKKESFPLTVTSAQKNPTAFYLCASSSAGGRNQPQHFGDGTRLSIL.

The V gene is TRBV7-9, the J gene TRBJ1-4; D is perhaps TRBD1 (5 bases). Per the germline V gene, CDR1 is SEHNR and CDR2 is FQNEAQ (reference sequence). V was cut by 5 bases and J by 7 bases, with 11 bases left in between. This CDR3 has 13 residues. The CDR3 DNA sequence: TGTGCCAGCAGCCCGAGACAGAGTGAAAAACTGTTTTTT. It specifies CASSPRQSEKLFF.

This sequence joins TRBV5-1 and TRBJ2-5, with D possibly being TRBD1 or TRBD2 (5 bases each). CDR1 and CDR2 from the germline V gene are SGHRS and YFSETQ. There are 16 residues in the CDR3. Trimming removed 1 base at V and 3 bases at J, with 16 bases between. The CDR3 loop reads CASSLRGSANEETQYF. CDR3 DNA sequence: TGCGCCAGCAGCTTGAGGGGTAGCGCCAACGAAGAGACCCAGTACTTC.

This clone is a singleton in its sample. The V and J genes are TRBV19 and TRBJ2-7; 11 nucleotides align to TRBD2. Per germline, CDR1 LNHDA and CDR2 SQIVND (reference sequence). V gave up 7 bases and J gave up 2 bases; unmatched junction bases: 4. CDR3 length: 14 residues. CDR3 residues: CASTTSGAAYEQYF. The DNA of the CDR3 is TGTGCCAGTACGACTAGCGGGGCAGCCTACGAGCAGTACTTC.

This rearrangement joins TRBV5-1 to TRBJ1-4, with D possibly matching TRBD1 (6 bases). The V gene lost 3 bases and the J gene lost 5 bases, with 11 bases spanning the gap. The CDR3 runs 14 residues. In germline, CDR1 is SGHRS, CDR2 YFSETQ. The CDR3 region has the DNA TGCGCCAGCAGCTCCGGGGGGCCAAATGAAAAACTGTTTTTT. This translates into CASSSGGPNEKLFF.

This chain joins TRBV4-1 and TRBJ2-1; 10 bases fit TRBD2. CDR1 is MGHRA, CDR2 YSYEKL, per germline. The CDR3 covers 15 residues. The V gene end was trimmed by 3 bases and the J gene end by 7 bases; junction bases not matched to a gene: 6. CDR3 DNA sequence: TGCGCCAGCAGCCATACCGGGACTAGCGAAAATGAGCAGTTCTTC. Its translation: CASSHTGTSENEQFF.

The CDR3, as DNA: TGTGCCAGCAGACGATCTAGCGGGGGCCAAGAGACCCAGTACTTC. It specifies CASRRSSGGQETQYF. The chain recombines TRBV2 with TRBJ2-5; the match to TRBD2 covers 10 bases. V lost 6 bases, J lost 1 base, and 5 bases stayed unmatched. The V gene's germline CDR1 is SNHLY and CDR2 FYNNEI. The CDR3 has 15 amino acids.

V gene TRBV4-2 combines with J gene TRBJ1-4; D unclear. The V end lost 0 bases, the J end lost 5 bases, and 13 bases lay between the germline ends. CDR1 is LGHNA and CDR2 is YNFKEQ in the germline V gene. The length of the CDR3 is 16 residues. Here the CDR3 reads CASSQEGGLANEKLFF. DNA of the CDR3: TGTGCCAGCAGCCAAGAGGGAGGGTTGGCGAATGAAAAACTGTTTTTT.

V is TRBV6-1 and J is TRBJ2-1, with 10 nucleotides matching TRBD1. The CDR3 consists of 15 residues. V lost 7 bases to trimming and J lost 1 base; unmatched junction nucleotides: 4. Germline V CDR1 and CDR2: MNHNS, SASEGT. The CDR3 nucleotides read TGTGCCAGCACGAGGGACAGGGGATCCTACAATGAGCAGTTCTTC. The encoded protein is CASTRDRGSYNEQFF.

The V call is TRBV29-1, the J call TRBJ2-7; D remains ambiguous. In germline, CDR1 is SQVTM, CDR2 ANQGSEA. The CDR3 is 12 residues long. With 5 bases removed from V and 4 bases from J, the gap between germline ends came to 12 bases. This CDR3 is CSVLGIGYEQYF. CDR3 DNA: TGCAGCGTTTTGGGGATAGGTTACGAGCAGTACTTC.

The genes are TRBV30 and TRBJ2-3; 7 bases align to TRBD1. V was pared by 3 bases and J by 6 bases, with 9 bases of the junction left unmatched. The CDR3 extends over 14 amino acids. Germline assignment: CDR1 GTSNPN and CDR2 SVGIG (reference sequence). The CDR3 DNA reads TGTGCCTGGAGGACCGGTCCCAGGGGGGATACGCAGTATTTT. Translation: CAWRTGPRGDTQYF.

V gene TRBV6-5 combines with J gene TRBJ1-2; D is unresolved. V was shortened by 6 bases and J by 7 bases, with 21 bases between the two germline ends. Germline CDR1 reads MNHEY; CDR2 reads SVGAGI. The length of the CDR3 is 15 residues. CDR3: CASSFGLGILRGYTF. The CDR3 DNA sequence: TGTGCCAGCAGCTTCGGACTGGGGATTCTGCGTGGCTACACCTTC.

The rearrangement joins TRBV11-2 to TRBJ2-7, with unresolved D. Germline V CDR1 and CDR2: SGHAT, FQNNGV. V gave up 3 bases and J gave up 2 bases, with 11 bases separating them. The CDR3 spans 14 residues. CDR3: CASSFRTGTYEQYF. The DNA for the CDR3 is TGTGCCAGCAGCTTCCGGACGGGTACCTACGAGCAGTACTTC.

This clone was observed a single time. V is TRBV6-5 and J is TRBJ1-2; 7 nucleotides line up with TRBD1. The V and J ends lost 6 bases and 3 bases, in that order; junction bases with no gene match: 4. There are 13 residues in the CDR3. The germline V gene has CDR1 MNHEY and CDR2 SVGAGI. The CDR3 here is CASRPDRDYGYTF. The CDR3 DNA reads as TGTGCCAGCAGACCTGACAGGGACTATGGCTACACCTTC.

The rearrangement joins TRBV7-2 to TRBJ2-3; TRBD2 matches at 12 bases. Germline trimming cut 4 bases from V and 7 bases from J; bases unmatched to any gene: 6. CDR1 and CDR2 from the germline V gene are SGHTA and FQGNSA. The CDR3 extends over 15 amino acids. The CDR3 sequence: CASSSSGTSGYTQYF. The CDR3 bases are TGTGCCAGCAGCTCCTCCGGGACTAGCGGGTATACGCAGTATTTT.

This rearrangement joins TRBV6-5 to TRBJ2-7; possibly TRBD1 for D (8 bases). The CDR3 runs 15 residues. Germline lookup yields CDR1 MNHEY and CDR2 SVGAGI. The V gene lost 1 base and the J gene lost 4 bases, with 14 bases spanning the gap. CDR3 in DNA: TGTGCCAGCAGTTACTATACAGGGGGGGAGTACGAGCAGTACTTC. As protein: CASSYYTGGEYEQYF.

The genes are TRBV11-2 and TRBJ2-5; D is unclear. Trimming removed 6 bases at V and 7 bases at J, with 12 bases between. This CDR3 contains 12 residues. CDR1 is SGHAT and CDR2 is FQNNGV in the germline V gene. In DNA form, the CDR3 reads TGTGCCAGCAGGTCTTACGGCGGGACCCAGTACTTC. Its protein product is CASRSYGGTQYF.

The J gene is TRBJ1-1, the V gene TRBV18; D is undetermined. The germline CDR1 and CDR2 sequences are KGHSH and LQKENI. V was clipped by 0 bases and J by 1 base, with 6 bases between them. The CDR3 has 14 residues. The CDR3 sequence: CASSPPNGNTEAFF. The CDR3 DNA reads TGTGCCAGCTCACCACCGAACGGGAACACTGAAGCTTTCTTT.

The chain links TRBV18 to TRBJ2-7, with 7 bases identical to TRBD2. Germline V lookup: CDR1 KGHSH, CDR2 LQKENI. V gave up 0 bases and J gave up 3 bases; unmatched junction bases: 8. The CDR3 is 16 residues long. The CDR3 bases are TGTGCCAGCTCACCACCGTCCATCGGGGGGAACTACGAGCAGTACTTC. Protein: CASSPPSIGGNYEQYF.